This T cell receptor (beta chain) derives from a study of shared clonotypes between healthy human individuals. Original data processing: Owing to the provision of junction-only sequences devoid of quality scores by immunoSEQ, filtering differed. TCRdb's table, derived via immunoSEQ multiplex PCR, lists solely in-frame clones and lacks some. D and trimming come from the DNA, and the V and J calls and clone size come from that table. Of some 2,000,000 clones listed, around 95% were seen once; the top ten hold around 0.13%. The V gene's germline CDR1 is PRHDT and CDR2 FYEKMQ (reference sequence). The CDR3 is made up of 16 amino acids. V shed 5 bases, J shed 2 bases, and the junction held 9 bases outside the gene matches. This clone appeared a single time.

This TCR was recovered from a man younger than 30 in good health. Sequencing used naive CD4+ T cells sorted from blood. Specified subset: CD45RA+ positively selected. V and J are TRBV13 and TRBJ2-7; 10 bases align to TRBD2. The CDR3 here is CASSPAGTSGAYEQYF. The CDR3 bases are TGTGCCAGCAGCCCAGCGGGCACTAGCGGGGCCTACGAGCAGTACTTC.